This T cell receptor (beta chain) originates from a study of T cells in Graves' hyperthyroidism and ophthalmopathy. Findings and caveats of the study: Among clonotypes expanded in thyroid above 0.001, most were also found in blood. Separation of ophthalmopathy from stable hyperthyroidism was achieved by a 13 V-J model.

A patient was excluded if there was uncontrolled infection, other autoimmune disease, pregnancy or lactation. Together with thyroid ultrasound, orbital computed tomography, serum thyroxine and TRAb, clinical symptoms were used for diagnoses. This clonotype has a count of ten or more. The antigen remains unidentified. Researchers took RNA transcripts and amplified the TCR beta CDR3 regions from them. The TCR CDR3 was amplified in a first-round RT-PCR using the HTBI primer set. TCRdb reprocessed the multiplex PCR reads with MiXCR, giving one entry per CDR3 protein. The table has 250,000 to 300,000 distinct CDR3 sequences, roughly a fifth seen once. The receptor's source is a man between 45 and 60 years old with Graves' ophthalmopathy. Source material: blood.

The CDR3 bases are TGTGCCAGCAGTCCGTTTGCAACTAATGAAAAACTGTTTTTT. Amino acids: CASSPFATNEKLFF. The chain recombines TRBV2 with TRBJ1-4, with D hard to call. The CDR3 spans 14 residues. Germline CDR1 SNHLY, CDR2 FYNNEI. V lost 5 bases to trimming and J lost 0 bases, with 7 bases between them.